This T cell receptor (beta chain) was found in a study of cytomegalovirus exposure and HLA in healthy donors. General observations from the study: Confirmation was obtained in vitro that a few CMV-associated chains are specific for CMV antigens. Sequencing likely caused a cluster of highly shared sequence variants.

The PCR ran on 60 Vbeta and 13 Jbeta primers. Clones were read by immunoSEQ multiplex PCR, and TCRdb kept only the in-frame ones, dropping some. The repertoire holds some 110,000 clones, with 79% as singletons. V was cut by 6 bases and J by 3 bases, with 10 bases left in between. CDR1 MNHEY and CDR2 SVGAGI come from the germline V gene. This CDR3 is 13 amino acids long. As regards this clone: The antigen remains undetermined.

Sequencing was performed on PBMCs. This receptor was identified in a man between 25 and 39 years old in good health and CMV-seropositive. The chain employs TRBV6-5 and TRBJ2-3; D unclear. Here the CDR3 DNA reads TGTGCCAGCAGCCGTGACAATACAGATACGCAGTATTTT. Its protein product is CASSRDNTDTQYF.